This record concerns one T cell receptor (beta chain) sequence. The V and J ends lost 1 base and 1 base respectively, with 10 bases between them. The CDR3 runs 15 residues. Germline V CDR1 and CDR2: MGHRA, YSYEKL. The source of the sample is a study of T cells in Graves' hyperthyroidism and ophthalmopathy. Amplification of TCR beta CDR3 regions was performed using RNA transcripts as template. With the HTBI primer set, the TCR CDR3 went through a first round of RT-PCR. TCRdb reprocessed the multiplex PCR reads via MiXCR and lists one record per CDR3 protein. The table includes some 370,000 distinct CDR3 sequences, more than 13% detected once.

Sequenced material: blood. The receptor was isolated from a man aged 45 to 65 with Graves' ophthalmopathy. The chain is built from TRBV4-1 and TRBJ2-5, with D possibly TRBD1 on 5 matching bases. CDR3 in DNA: TGCGCCAGCAGCCAAGGGACACTTGGCCAAGAGACCCAGTACTTC. Translated: CASSQGTLGQETQYF.